This T cell receptor beta chain was found in a study of T cells after yellow fever vaccination. Study results and caveats: Highly abundant clonotypes carried over from the bulk population could end up in FACS-sorted repertoires as contaminants. Post-booster repertoires again held most primary-vaccination clones (96% CD4, over 80% CD8).

By 5'RACE template switching, TCR cDNA was produced, with a universal primer site and UMIs added in the process. In TCRdb, the 5' RACE reads were re-called with MiXCR into one record per CDR3 protein. The sample holds under 400,000 distinct CDR3 sequences; roughly 11% are singletons and the top ten take roughly 18%. This clonotype has only a few counts. Antigen unknown. Germline CDR1 DFQATT, CDR2 SNEGSKA (reference sequence). V was pared by 0 bases and J by 5 bases, with 12 bases between. The length of the CDR3 is 14 residues. The TCR originated in a young man who received the YFV17D yellow fever vaccine. The sequencing here drew on PBMCs, taken on the day of the first yellow fever vaccination. The chain is built from TRBV20-1 and TRBJ2-3; tentatively, D is TRBD1 (5 bases). The CDR3 nucleotides are TGCAGTGCTAGAGACCGGGCAGGGCTAGATACGCAGTATTTT. Translation gives CSARDRAGLDTQYF.